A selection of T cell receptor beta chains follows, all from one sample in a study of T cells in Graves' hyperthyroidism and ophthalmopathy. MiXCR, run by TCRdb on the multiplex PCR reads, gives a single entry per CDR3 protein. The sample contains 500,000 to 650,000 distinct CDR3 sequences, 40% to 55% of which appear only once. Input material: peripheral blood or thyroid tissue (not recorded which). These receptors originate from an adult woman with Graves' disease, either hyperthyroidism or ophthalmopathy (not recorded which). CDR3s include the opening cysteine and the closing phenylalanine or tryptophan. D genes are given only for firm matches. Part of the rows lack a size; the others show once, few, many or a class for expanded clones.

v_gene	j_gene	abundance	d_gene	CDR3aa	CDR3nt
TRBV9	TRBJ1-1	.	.	CASSVGPSGNTEAFF	TGTGCCAGCAGCGTAGGGCCAAGCGGGAACACTGAGGCTTTCTTT
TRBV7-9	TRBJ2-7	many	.	CASSSSGFSSYEQYF	TGTGCCAGCAGCTCATCAGGGTTTTCCTCCTACGAGCAGTACTTC
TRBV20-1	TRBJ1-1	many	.	CSARSEGAEAFF	TGCAGTGCTAGATCTGAAGGGGCTGAAGCTTTCTTT
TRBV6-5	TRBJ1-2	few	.	CASSYSDGRDYGYTF	TGTGCCAGCAGTTACTCGGACGGTAGAGACTATGGCTACACCTTC
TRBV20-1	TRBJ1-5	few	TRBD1	CSGEGAADQPQHF	TGCAGTGGAGAGGGGGCAGCCGATCAGCCCCAGCATTTT
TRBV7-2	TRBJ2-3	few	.	CASSLTGTDTQYF	TGTGCCAGCAGCTTAACGGGTACAGATACGCAGTATTTT
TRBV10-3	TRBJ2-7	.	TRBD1	CAIRPRTGSEQYF	TGTGCCATCAGACCGAGGACAGGGTCCGAGCAGTACTTC
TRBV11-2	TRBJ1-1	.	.	CASSKGRVGGTEAFF	TGTGCCAGCAGCAAGGGAAGGGTGGGTGGCACTGAAGCTTTCTTT
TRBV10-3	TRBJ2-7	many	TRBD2	CASNSPEIAGGPDEQYF	TGTGCCAGCAATTCCCCCGAAATAGCGGGAGGGCCTGACGAGCAGTACTTC
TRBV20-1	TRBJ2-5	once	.	CSARGRTYGTQYF	TGCAGTGCTAGAGGTCGAACCTACGGGACCCAGTACTTC
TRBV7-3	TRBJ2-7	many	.	CASSLLAGPYEQYF	TGTGCCAGCAGTTTATTAGCAGGTCCCTACGAGCAGTACTTC
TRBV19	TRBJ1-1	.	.	CASSLRRVGTEAFF	TGTGCCAGTAGTCTCCGACGCGTGGGGACTGAAGCTTTCTTT
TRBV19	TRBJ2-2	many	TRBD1	CASSMRTGGTGELFF	TGTGCCAGTAGTATGCGGACAGGGGGCACCGGGGAGCTGTTTTTT
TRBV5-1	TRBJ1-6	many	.	CASSLDNNSPLHF	TGCGCCAGCAGCTTGGACAATAATTCACCCCTCCACTTT
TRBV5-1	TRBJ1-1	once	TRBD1	CASSLTLVTGGGTEAFF	TGCGCCAGCAGCTTGACTCTAGTTACAGGGGGGGGCACTGAAGCTTTCTTT
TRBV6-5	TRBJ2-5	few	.	CATAPGGAQETQYF	TGTGCCACCGCCCCTGGTGGAGCACAAGAGACCCAGTACTTC
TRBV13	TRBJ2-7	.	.	CASSRQALYEQYF	TGTGCCAGCAGCCGACAGGCCCTCTACGAGCAGTACTTC
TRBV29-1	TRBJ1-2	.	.	CSGDDGYTF	TGCAGCGGGGACGATGGCTACACCTTC
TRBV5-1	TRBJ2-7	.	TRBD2	CASQRGAGGPREQYF	TGCGCCAGCCAACGCGGAGCGGGAGGGCCCCGCGAGCAGTACTTC
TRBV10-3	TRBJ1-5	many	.	CAISRDPNQPQHF	TGTGCCATCAGCCGGGACCCAAATCAGCCCCAGCATTTT
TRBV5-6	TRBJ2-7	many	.	CASRDYATHSYEQYF	TGTGCCAGCAGGGACTATGCCACCCACTCCTACGAGCAGTACTTC
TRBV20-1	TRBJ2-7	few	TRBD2	CSAIAGVRYEQYF	TGCAGTGCTATAGCGGGAGTTCGCTACGAGCAGTACTTC
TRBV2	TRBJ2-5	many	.	CASSQTLATQYF	TGTGCCAGCAGTCAGACCCTTGCCACCCAGTACTTC
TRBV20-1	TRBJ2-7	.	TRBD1	CSAESVRGNSYEQYF	TGCAGTGCCGAAAGCGTCAGGGGGAACAGCTACGAGCAGTACTTC
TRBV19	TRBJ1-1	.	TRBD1	CASAPVQGGYTEAFF	TGTGCCAGTGCTCCGGTACAGGGGGGATACACTGAAGCTTTCTTT
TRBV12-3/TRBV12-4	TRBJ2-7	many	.	CASSKGLTVGEQYF	TGTGCCAGCAGTAAGGGACTTACCGTAGGTGAGCAGTACTTC
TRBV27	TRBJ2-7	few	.	CASGRYEQYF	TGTGCCAGCGGGCGATACGAGCAGTACTTC
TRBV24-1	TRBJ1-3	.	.	CATSVEGSGNTIYF	TGTGCCACCAGCGTTGAGGGCTCTGGAAACACCATATATTTT
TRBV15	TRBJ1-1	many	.	CATSRDAGAGHNLAEAFF	TGTGCCACCAGCAGAGATGCAGGGGCAGGACATAACCTGGCTGAAGCTTTCTTT
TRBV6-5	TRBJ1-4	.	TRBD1	CASSYGTGGPGSPEKLFF	TGTGCCAGCAGTTATGGGACAGGGGGCCCGGGCTCCCCGGAAAAACTGTTTTTT
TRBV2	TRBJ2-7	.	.	CASSEAERQQYF	TGTGCCAGCAGTGAAGCGGAGCGCCAGCAGTACTTC
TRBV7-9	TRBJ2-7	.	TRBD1	CASSVQQGGREQYF	TGTGCCAGCAGCGTTCAACAGGGGGGACGCGAGCAGTACTTC
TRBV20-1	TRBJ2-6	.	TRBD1	CSALRGLGQGFGANVLTF	TGCAGTGCTCTCAGGGGCTTGGGACAGGGGTTCGGGGCCAACGTCCTGACTTTC
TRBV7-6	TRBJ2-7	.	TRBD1	CASSLASRTGNYEQYF	TGTGCCAGCAGCTTAGCGAGTCGGACAGGTAACTACGAGCAGTACTTC
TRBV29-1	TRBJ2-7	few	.	CSVKHYEQYF	TGCAGCGTCAAACACTACGAGCAGTACTTC
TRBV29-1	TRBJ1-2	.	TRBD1	CSVDPTGGSFGYTF	TGCAGCGTTGATCCGACAGGGGGCTCGTTTGGCTACACCTTC
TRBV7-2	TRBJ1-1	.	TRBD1	CASSLGQTTEAFF	TGTGCCAGCAGCTTGGGACAGACCACTGAAGCTTTCTTT
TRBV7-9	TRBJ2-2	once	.	CASSLALGENTGELFF	TGTGCCAGCAGCTTAGCGCTGGGAGAAAACACCGGGGAGCTGTTTTTT
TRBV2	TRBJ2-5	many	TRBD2	CASSYGLAPKTQYF	TGTGCCAGCAGTTACGGACTAGCACCGAAGACCCAGTACTTC
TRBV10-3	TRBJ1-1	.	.	CAIKPRGTTEAFF	TGTGCCATCAAACCGAGGGGGACCACTGAAGCTTTCTTT